This TCR beta chain appears in the sequencing data of a study of blood T cell repertoires in COVID-19. Overall study context: Both acute and convalescent COVID-19 samples were obtained from the United States, Italy and Spain.

Assay: immunoSEQ multiplex PCR; the TCRdb copy retains only in-frame clones and omits some. The sample lists under 300,000 clones; around 89% were seen once. Germline CDR1 reads MNHEY; CDR2 reads SMNVEV (reference sequence). V shed 3 bases and J shed 0 bases, with 9 bases lying between them. The CDR3 is 15 amino acids. The sequenced material came from peripheral blood. The sequence was obtained from a woman aged 40-49 years who had recovered from COVID-19. This chain uses TRBV27 with TRBJ2-1; TRBD2 is a possible D gene (5 bases). CDR3 loop: CASSLDSRSYNEQFF. The CDR3 bases are TGTGCCAGCAGTTTGGACTCTCGCTCCTACAATGAGCAGTTCTTC.